This paragraph covers one T cell receptor beta chain sequence. There were TCR beta CDR3 regions amplified from RNA transcripts. HTBI primers were used for first-round RT-PCR of the TCR CDR3. TCRdb recomputed calls from the multiplex PCR reads with MiXCR, one row per CDR3 protein. The sample lists a few hundred thousand distinct CDR3 sequences; roughly 14% were seen once. This CDR3 region has 17 residues. In germline, CDR1 is SGHVS, CDR2 FNYEAQ. The trim removed 1 base at V and 2 bases at J, leaving 5 bases unmatched. This entry belongs to a study of T cells in Graves' hyperthyroidism and ophthalmopathy.

The chain is built from TRBV7-6 and TRBJ2-7, with TRBD2 matching over 13 bases. The TCR was taken from a woman aged 18-30 years with Graves' hyperthyroidism that later progressed to Graves' ophthalmopathy. Sequences were obtained from blood. CDR3 amino acids: CASSLGWTSGRTYEQYF. The CDR3 DNA is TGTGCCAGCAGCTTAGGGTGGACTAGCGGGAGAACCTACGAGCAGTACTTC.